This TCR beta chain was sequenced for a study of monozygotic twins with cystic fibrosis. This clone showed up just once. V was pared by 3 bases and J by 6 bases, with 7 bases of the junction left unmatched. Germline CDR1 PRHDT, CDR2 FYEKMQ (reference sequence). The CDR3 is 15 amino acids. The repertoire was sequenced with immunoSEQ multiplex PCR; TCRdb's copy has only in-frame clones and lacks some. Among approximately 17,000 clones, around 97% were seen once, and the ten largest hold roughly 0.62%. The TCR comes from a girl aged 2-10 years with cystic fibrosis. Sequencing input: blood. This chain uses TRBV13 with TRBJ2-1; 8 bases align to TRBD1. CDR3 nucleotides: TGTGCCAGCAGCTTTGGGACAGGTGGGGTCAATGAGCAGTTCTTC. This sequence encodes CASSFGTGGVNEQFF.